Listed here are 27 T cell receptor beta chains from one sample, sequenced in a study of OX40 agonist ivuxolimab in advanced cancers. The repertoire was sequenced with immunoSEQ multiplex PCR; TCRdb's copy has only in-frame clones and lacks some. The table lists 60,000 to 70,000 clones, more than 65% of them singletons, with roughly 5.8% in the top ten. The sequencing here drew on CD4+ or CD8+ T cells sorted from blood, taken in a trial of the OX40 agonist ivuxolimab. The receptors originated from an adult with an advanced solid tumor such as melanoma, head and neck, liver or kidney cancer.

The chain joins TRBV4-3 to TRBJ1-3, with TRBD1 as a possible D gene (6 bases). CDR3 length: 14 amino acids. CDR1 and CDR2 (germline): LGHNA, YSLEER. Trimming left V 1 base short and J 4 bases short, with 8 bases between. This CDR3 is CASSQGQGGNTIYF. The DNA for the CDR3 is TGCGCCAGCAGCCAAGGCCAGGGGGGAAACACCATATATTTT.

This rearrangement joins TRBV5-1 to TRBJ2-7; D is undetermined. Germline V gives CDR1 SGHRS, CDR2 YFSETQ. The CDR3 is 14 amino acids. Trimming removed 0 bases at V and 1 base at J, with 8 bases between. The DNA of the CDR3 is TGCGCCAGCAGCTTGGGGTGGGGTTCCTACGAGCAGTACTTC. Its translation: CASSLGWGSYEQYF.

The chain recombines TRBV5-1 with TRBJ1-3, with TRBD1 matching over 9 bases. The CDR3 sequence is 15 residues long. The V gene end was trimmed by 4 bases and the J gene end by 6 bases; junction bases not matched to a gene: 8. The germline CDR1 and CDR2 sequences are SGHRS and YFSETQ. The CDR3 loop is CASSPGQGGLNTIYF. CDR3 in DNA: TGCGCCAGCAGCCCGGGACAGGGAGGCCTAAACACCATATATTTT. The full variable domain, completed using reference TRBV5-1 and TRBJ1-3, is KAGVTQTPRYLIKTRGQQVTLSCSPISGHRSVSWYQQTPGQGLQFLFEYFSETQRNKGNFPGRFSGRQFSNSRSEMNVSTLELGDSALYLCASSPGQGGLNTIYFGEGSWLTVV.

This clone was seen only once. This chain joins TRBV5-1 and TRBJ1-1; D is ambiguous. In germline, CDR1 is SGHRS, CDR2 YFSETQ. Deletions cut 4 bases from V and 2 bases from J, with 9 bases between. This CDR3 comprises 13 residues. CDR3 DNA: TGCGCCAGCAGCGTGCAGAGAAACACTGAAGCTTTCTTT. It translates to CASSVQRNTEAFF.

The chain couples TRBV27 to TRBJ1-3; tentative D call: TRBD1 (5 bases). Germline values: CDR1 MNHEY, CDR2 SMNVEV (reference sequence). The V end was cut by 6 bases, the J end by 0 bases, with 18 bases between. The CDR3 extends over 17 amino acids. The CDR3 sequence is CASSLKPGRYSGNTIYF. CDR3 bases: TGTGCCAGCAGCTTAAAGCCGGGACGATACTCTGGAAACACCATATATTTT.

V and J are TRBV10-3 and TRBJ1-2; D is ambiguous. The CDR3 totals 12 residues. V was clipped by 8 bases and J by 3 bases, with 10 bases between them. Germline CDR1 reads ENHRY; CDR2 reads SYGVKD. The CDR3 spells CAILGSHYGYTF. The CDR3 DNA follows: TGTGCCATCCTAGGGAGCCACTATGGCTACACCTTC.

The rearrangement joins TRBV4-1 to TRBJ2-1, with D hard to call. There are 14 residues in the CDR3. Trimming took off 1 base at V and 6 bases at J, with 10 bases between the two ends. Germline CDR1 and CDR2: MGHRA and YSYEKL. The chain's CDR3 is CASSQGRSVNEQFF. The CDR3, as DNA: TGCGCCAGCAGCCAAGGAAGGTCCGTCAATGAGCAGTTCTTC.

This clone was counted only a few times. CDR3 sequence: CASSTGDSYQETQYF. For the CDR3, the DNA is TGTGCCAGCAGCACGGGGGACAGTTACCAAGAGACCCAGTACTTC. V usage is TRBV5-4 and J usage is TRBJ2-5; a possible D gene is TRBD1 (7 bases). CDR1 is SGHNT, CDR2 YYREEE, per germline (reference sequence). V lost 4 bases to trimming and J lost 0 bases, with 13 bases between them. The length of the CDR3 is 15 residues.

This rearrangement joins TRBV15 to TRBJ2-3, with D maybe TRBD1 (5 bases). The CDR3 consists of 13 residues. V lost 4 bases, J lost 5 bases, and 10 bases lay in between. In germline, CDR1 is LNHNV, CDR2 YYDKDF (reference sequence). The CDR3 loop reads CATSTRTLDTQYF. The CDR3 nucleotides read TGTGCCACCAGCACCAGGACATTAGATACGCAGTATTTT.

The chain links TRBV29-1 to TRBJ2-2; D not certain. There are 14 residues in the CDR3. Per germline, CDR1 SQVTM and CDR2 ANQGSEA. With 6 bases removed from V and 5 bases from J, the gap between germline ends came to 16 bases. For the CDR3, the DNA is TGCAGCGTCTCCGCCCTCCGAGGAACCGGGGAGCTGTTTTTT. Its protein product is CSVSALRGTGELFF.

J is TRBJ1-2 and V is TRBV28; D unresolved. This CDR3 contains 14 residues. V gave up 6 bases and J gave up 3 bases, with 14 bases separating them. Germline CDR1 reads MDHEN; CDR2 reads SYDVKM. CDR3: CASRFKEGYYGYTF. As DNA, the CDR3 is TGTGCCAGCAGATTTAAGGAGGGATACTATGGCTACACCTTC.

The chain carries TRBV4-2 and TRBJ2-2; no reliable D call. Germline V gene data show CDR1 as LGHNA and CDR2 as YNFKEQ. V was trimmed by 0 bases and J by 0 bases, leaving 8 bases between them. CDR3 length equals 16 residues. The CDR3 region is CASSQDLQPNTGELFF. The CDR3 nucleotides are TGTGCCAGCAGCCAAGATCTCCAGCCGAACACCGGGGAGCTGTTTTTT.

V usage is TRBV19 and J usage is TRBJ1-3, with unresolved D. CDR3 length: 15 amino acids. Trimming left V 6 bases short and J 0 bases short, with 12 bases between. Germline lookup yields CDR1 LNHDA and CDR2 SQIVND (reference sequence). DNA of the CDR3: TGTGCCAGTAGGACTTGGGCGGACTCTGGAAACACCATATATTTT. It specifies CASRTWADSGNTIYF.

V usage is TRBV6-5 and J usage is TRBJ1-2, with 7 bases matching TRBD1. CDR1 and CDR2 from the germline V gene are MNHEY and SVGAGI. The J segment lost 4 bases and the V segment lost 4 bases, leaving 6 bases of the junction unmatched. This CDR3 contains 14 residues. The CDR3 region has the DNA TGTGCCAGCAGTTTTTCGGACAGGAGCTATGGCTACACCTTC. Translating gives CASSFSDRSYGYTF.

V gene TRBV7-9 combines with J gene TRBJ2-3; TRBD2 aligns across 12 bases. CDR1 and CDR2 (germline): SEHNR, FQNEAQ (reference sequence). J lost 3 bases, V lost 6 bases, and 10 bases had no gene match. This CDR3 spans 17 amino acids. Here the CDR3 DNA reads TGTGCCAGCAGACTTGGGACTAGCGGGCCCGAGACAGATACGCAGTATTTT. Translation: CASRLGTSGPETDTQYF.

The CDR3: CASSPEMNTEAFF. The CDR3 DNA is TGTGCCAGCAGCCCCGAAATGAACACTGAAGCTTTCTTT. The chain employs TRBV6-6 and TRBJ1-1; D gene ambiguous. V was shortened by 6 bases and J by 0 bases, with 8 bases between the two germline ends. The CDR3 runs to 13 residues. Per the germline V gene, CDR1 is MNHNY and CDR2 is SVGAGI (reference sequence).

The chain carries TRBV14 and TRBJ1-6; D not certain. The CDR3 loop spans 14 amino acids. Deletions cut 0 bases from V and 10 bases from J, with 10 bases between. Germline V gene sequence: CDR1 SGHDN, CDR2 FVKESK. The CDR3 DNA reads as TGTGCCAGCAGCCAAGATTACGGAGGATCACCCCTCCACTTT. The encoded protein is CASSQDYGGSPLHF. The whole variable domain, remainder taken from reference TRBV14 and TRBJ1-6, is EAGVTQFPSHSVIEKGQTVTLRCDPISGHDNLYWYRRVMGKEIKFLLHFVKESKQDESGMPNNRFLAERTGGTYSTLKVQPAELEDSGVYFCASSQDYGGSPLHFGNGTRLTVT.

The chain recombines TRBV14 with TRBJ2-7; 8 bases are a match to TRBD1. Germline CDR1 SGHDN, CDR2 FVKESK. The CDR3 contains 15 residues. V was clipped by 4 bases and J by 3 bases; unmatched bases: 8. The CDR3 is CASSPRTGMGYEQYF. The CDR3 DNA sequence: TGTGCCAGCAGCCCTAGGACAGGGATGGGCTACGAGCAGTACTTC.

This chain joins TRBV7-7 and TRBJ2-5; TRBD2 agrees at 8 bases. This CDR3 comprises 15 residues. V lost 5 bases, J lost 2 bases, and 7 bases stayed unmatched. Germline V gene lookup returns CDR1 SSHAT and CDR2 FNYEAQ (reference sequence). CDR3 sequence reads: CASSIGLAFQETQYF. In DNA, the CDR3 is TGTGCCAGCAGCATCGGACTAGCATTTCAAGAGACCCAGTACTTC.

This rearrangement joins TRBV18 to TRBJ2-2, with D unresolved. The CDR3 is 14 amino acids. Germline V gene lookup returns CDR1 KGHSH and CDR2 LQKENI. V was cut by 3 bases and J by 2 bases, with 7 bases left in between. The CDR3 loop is CASSPEINTGELFF. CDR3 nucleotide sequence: TGTGCCAGCTCACCGGAAATCAACACCGGGGAGCTGTTTTTT.

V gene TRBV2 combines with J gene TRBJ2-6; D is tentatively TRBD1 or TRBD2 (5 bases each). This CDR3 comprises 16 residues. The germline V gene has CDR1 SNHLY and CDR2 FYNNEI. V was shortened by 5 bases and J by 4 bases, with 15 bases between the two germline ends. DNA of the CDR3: TGTGCCAGCAGTACCGCTGTGGGGGACGGGGCCAACGTCCTGACTTTC. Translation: CASSTAVGDGANVLTF.

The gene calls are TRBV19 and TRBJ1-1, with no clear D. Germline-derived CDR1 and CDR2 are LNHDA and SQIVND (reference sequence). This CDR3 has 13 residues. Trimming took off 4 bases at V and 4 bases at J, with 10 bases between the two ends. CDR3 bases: TGTGCCAGTAGTAAAGAGAGGGCCACTGAAGCTTTCTTT. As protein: CASSKERATEAFF.

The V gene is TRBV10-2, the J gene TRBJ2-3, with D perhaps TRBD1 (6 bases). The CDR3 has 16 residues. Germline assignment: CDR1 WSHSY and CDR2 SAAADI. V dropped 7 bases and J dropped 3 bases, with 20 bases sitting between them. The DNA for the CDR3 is TGCGCCAGCAATCCAATCCACCCACAGGGTACAGATACGCAGTATTTT. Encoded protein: CASNPIHPQGTDTQYF.

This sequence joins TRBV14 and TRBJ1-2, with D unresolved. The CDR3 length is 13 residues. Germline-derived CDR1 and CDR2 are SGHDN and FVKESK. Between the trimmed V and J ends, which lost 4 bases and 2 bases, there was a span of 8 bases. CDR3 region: CASSRELNYGYTF. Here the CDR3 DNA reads TGTGCCAGCAGCCGCGAACTAAACTATGGCTACACCTTC. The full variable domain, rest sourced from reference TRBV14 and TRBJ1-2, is EAGVTQFPSHSVIEKGQTVTLRCDPISGHDNLYWYRRVMGKEIKFLLHFVKESKQDESGMPNNRFLAERTGGTYSTLKVQPAELEDSGVYFCASSRELNYGYTFGSGTRLTVV.

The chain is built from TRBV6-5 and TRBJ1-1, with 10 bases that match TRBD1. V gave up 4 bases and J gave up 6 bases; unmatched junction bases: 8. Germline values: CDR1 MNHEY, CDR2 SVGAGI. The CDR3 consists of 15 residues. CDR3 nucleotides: TGTGCCAGCAGTTCGTCCCGGGACAGGGGCGCTGAAGCTTTCTTT. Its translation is CASSSSRDRGAEAFF.

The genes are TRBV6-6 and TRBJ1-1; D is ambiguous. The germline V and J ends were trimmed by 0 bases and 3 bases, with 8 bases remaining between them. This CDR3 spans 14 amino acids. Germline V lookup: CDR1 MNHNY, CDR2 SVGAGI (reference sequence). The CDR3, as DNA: TGTGCCAGCAGTTACTCGAATGCCCACACTGAAGCTTTCTTT. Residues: CASSYSNAHTEAFF.

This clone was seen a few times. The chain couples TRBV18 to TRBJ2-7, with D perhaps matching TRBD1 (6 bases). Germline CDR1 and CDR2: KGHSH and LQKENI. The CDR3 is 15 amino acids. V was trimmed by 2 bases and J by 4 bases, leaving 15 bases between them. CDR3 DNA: TGTGCCAGCTCACCAGGTGGACAGTACGGGTACGAGCAGTACGTC. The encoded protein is CASSPGGQYGYEQYV.